The 5 T cell receptor beta chains given below trace back to one sample, sequenced in a study of T cell changes during pregnancy in multiple sclerosis. The assay was immunoSEQ multiplex PCR, and TCRdb's table has in-frame clones only and misses some. The profile covers about 80,000 clones, with 90% to 95% appearing a single time and more than 1.4% taken by the ten largest. The material was peripheral blood, obtained before pregnancy. Receptors were obtained from a female donor with multiple sclerosis, enrolled in a pregnancy study.

V and J are TRBV30 and TRBJ1-2; 7 bases are shared with TRBD1. After removal of 3 bases from V and 1 base from J, the junction contained 5 bases not matched to a gene. The germline V gene has CDR1 GTSNPN and CDR2 SVGIG (reference sequence). The CDR3 has 14 amino acids. For the CDR3, the DNA is TGTGCCTGGAGAGGGACAGCACTTAACTATGGCTACACCTTC. Translated: CAWRGTALNYGYTF.

V usage is TRBV5-1 and J usage is TRBJ2-1, with a possible D match to TRBD1 (6 bases). CDR3 length: 14 residues. V dropped 1 base and J dropped 6 bases, with 11 bases sitting between them. Per germline, CDR1 SGHRS and CDR2 YFSETQ. The CDR3 sequence: CASSLPGVPNEQFF. DNA of the CDR3: TGCGCCAGCAGCTTGCCAGGGGTCCCCAATGAGCAGTTCTTC.

The chain joins TRBV29-1 to TRBJ1-1; D not resolved. Germline-derived CDR1 and CDR2 are SQVTM and ANQGSEA. The CDR3 totals 12 residues. Deletions cut 3 bases from V and 0 bases from J, with 5 bases between. Here the CDR3 DNA reads TGCAGCGTTGAGTCAATGAACACTGAAGCTTTCTTT. Translated, it gives CSVESMNTEAFF.

The gene calls are TRBV10-3 and TRBJ1-1; the D gene is possibly TRBD1 (6 bases). This CDR3 has 16 residues. Trimming shortened V by 6 bases and J by 1 base, and 18 bases separated the two germline ends. CDR1 and CDR2 from the germline V gene are ENHRY and SYGVKD. CDR3 loop: CAIRELTGWGNTEAFF. DNA of the CDR3: TGTGCCATCAGGGAACTAACAGGGTGGGGGAACACTGAAGCTTTCTTT.

This clone was seen only once. This sequence joins TRBV2 and TRBJ2-3, with 10 bases matching TRBD2. The CDR3 runs to 13 residues. Germline values: CDR1 SNHLY, CDR2 FYNNEI. J lost 4 bases, V lost 10 bases, and 5 bases had no gene match. The CDR3 reads CAILAGLADTQYF. CDR3 coding DNA: TGTGCCATACTAGCGGGGTTGGCAGATACGCAGTATTTT.